The next 12 T cell receptor beta chains were all read from a single sample in a study of T cell repertoires in cytomegalovirus infection. TCRdb itself ran the reads through MiXCR, one entry per CDR3 protein. The data contain some 920,000 distinct CDR3 sequences, less than 40% of them singletons. No antigen is known for these receptors. The sample here was cultured CD8+ T cells from PBMCs, taken from culture after CMV antigen stimulation. These receptors all come from a human donor in good health (CMV status not recorded). Some clones in this sample may be carry-over from other donors' samples.

This clonotype has a single count. The CDR3 loop is CATTYASDTEAFF. The DNA of the CDR3 is TGTGCCACCACCTACGCCAGTGACACTGAAGCTTTCTTT. The V and J genes are TRBV15 and TRBJ1-1; D is unresolved. V was cut by 7 bases and J by 3 bases, with 12 bases left in between. Per the germline V gene, CDR1 is LNHNV and CDR2 is YYDKDF (reference sequence). CDR3 length: 13 amino acids.

The chain uses TRBV7-3 and TRBJ2-3; D is perhaps TRBD2 (5 bases). Per germline, CDR1 SGHTA and CDR2 FQGTGA. CDR3 length equals 17 residues. V shed 5 bases and J shed 2 bases, with 20 bases lying between them. CDR3 sequence: CASSPLDLVGLTDTQYF. The CDR3 nucleotides are TGTGCCAGCAGCCCCCTCGACCTTGTCGGACTCACAGATACGCAGTATTTT.

In its sample, this clonotype was seen a few times. V is TRBV10-3 and J is TRBJ2-7; TRBD1 matches 9 bases. Trimming cost V 6 bases and J 2 bases; bases outside gene matches: 11. The CDR3 has 16 residues. Germline-derived CDR1 and CDR2 are ENHRY and SYGVKD. In DNA form, the CDR3 reads TGTGCCATCAGAACCGGGACAGGGAAATTCCCCTACGAGCAGTACTTC. It translates to CAIRTGTGKFPYEQYF.

This clonotype came up a few times. This rearrangement joins TRBV11-2 to TRBJ2-1; the D is unclear. The V gene lost 5 bases and the J gene lost 8 bases, with 16 bases spanning the gap. This CDR3 has 14 residues. Germline values: CDR1 SGHAT, CDR2 FQNNGV. The CDR3 DNA reads as TGTGCCAGCAGCACCGGCCCGGAATTCGATGAGCAGTTCTTC. This translates into CASSTGPEFDEQFF.

The rearrangement joins TRBV7-6 to TRBJ1-6; D ambiguous. Per the germline V gene, CDR1 is SGHVS and CDR2 is FNYEAQ. The CDR3 is made up of 15 amino acids. With 5 bases removed from V and 9 bases from J, the gap between germline ends came to 17 bases. As DNA, the CDR3 is TGTGCCAGCAGCATTCAGGCCGGGGAGGCTTCACCCCTCCACTTT. It yields the protein CASSIQAGEASPLHF.

This clonotype was detected only a few times. The V and J genes are TRBV7-6 and TRBJ2-2, with D possibly being TRBD1 (6 bases). The V end lost 0 bases, the J end lost 0 bases, and 17 bases lay between the germline ends. Germline V gene lookup returns CDR1 SGHVS and CDR2 FNYEAQ. This CDR3 contains 19 residues. This chain's CDR3 is CASSLAPTGPDANTGELFF. CDR3 sequence (DNA): TGTGCCAGCAGCTTAGCCCCCACAGGGCCCGATGCGAACACCGGGGAGCTGTTTTTT.

The rearrangement links TRBV27 to TRBJ1-5; D is possibly TRBD1 (5 bases). Trimming pared 5 bases from V and 9 bases from J, leaving 17 bases between. Per germline, CDR1 MNHEY and CDR2 SMNVEV (reference sequence). This CDR3 contains 14 residues. The CDR3 DNA follows: TGTGCCAGCAGTCTAAGGGACGGTGGTACGCCCCAGCATTTT. Protein: CASSLRDGGTPQHF.

This clonotype was seen only a few times. The chain carries TRBV7-9 and TRBJ2-1, with TRBD2 identical over 8 bases. V gave up 8 bases and J gave up 1 base; unmatched junction bases: 10. Germline-derived CDR1 and CDR2 are SEHNR and FQNEAQ (reference sequence). This CDR3 region has 16 residues. CDR3 residues: CASEGLVGVSYNEQFF. CDR3 in DNA: TGTGCCAGCGAGGGACTAGTGGGGGTTTCCTACAATGAGCAGTTCTTC.

This clonotype has only a few counts. This chain connects TRBV15 to TRBJ1-1; no clear D gene. Germline values: CDR1 LNHNV, CDR2 YYDKDF (reference sequence). Trimming shortened V by 0 bases and J by 9 bases, and 11 bases separated the two germline ends. There are 13 residues in the CDR3. CDR3 amino acids: CATSRDWAKQAFF. CDR3 DNA: TGTGCCACCAGCAGAGATTGGGCTAAGCAAGCTTTCTTT.

The rearrangement links TRBV6-1 to TRBJ2-3; D remains unclear. Germline CDR1 reads MNHNS; CDR2 reads SASEGT. This CDR3 has 16 amino acids. V lost 2 bases and J 0 bases, leaving 12 bases between the germline ends. For the CDR3, the DNA is TGTGCCAGCAGTGAATATCACGCGACGAGCACAGATACGCAGTATTTT. Translated: CASSEYHATSTDTQYF.

This chain connects TRBV6-2 or TRBV6-3 to TRBJ2-2; no clear D gene. Trimming stripped 0 bases from V and 7 bases from J, with 9 bases between. The germline gives CDR1 MNHEY, CDR2 SVGEGT. CDR3 length equals 14 residues. CDR3 loop: CASSYSGSFGELFF. The CDR3 nucleotides are TGTGCCAGCAGTTACTCAGGATCGTTCGGGGAGCTGTTTTTT.

In its sample, this clonotype was seen a few times. The chain uses TRBV12-3 or TRBV12-4 and TRBJ1-1, with 9 bases that match TRBD1. The CDR3 spans 15 residues. Unmatched junction bases numbered 6, after V lost 3 bases and J lost 4 bases. CDR3 sequence: CASSFGTGKATEAFF. CDR3 sequence (DNA): TGTGCCAGCAGTTTTGGGACAGGGAAGGCCACTGAAGCTTTCTTT.